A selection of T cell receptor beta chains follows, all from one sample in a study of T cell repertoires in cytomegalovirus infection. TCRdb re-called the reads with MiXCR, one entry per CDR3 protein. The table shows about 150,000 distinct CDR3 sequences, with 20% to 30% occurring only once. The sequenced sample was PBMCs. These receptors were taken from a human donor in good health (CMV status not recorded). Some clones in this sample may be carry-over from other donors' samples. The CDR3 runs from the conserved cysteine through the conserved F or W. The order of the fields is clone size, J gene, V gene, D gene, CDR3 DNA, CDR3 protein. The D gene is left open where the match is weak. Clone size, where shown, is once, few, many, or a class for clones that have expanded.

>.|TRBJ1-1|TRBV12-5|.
TGTGCTGGTGGTCGGGACGGGAACACTGAAGCTTTCTTT
CAGGRDGNTEAFF
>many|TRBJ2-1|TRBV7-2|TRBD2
TGTGCCAGCAGCGCCCCCGGGACTAGCTCGTTCTTC
CASSAPGTSSFF
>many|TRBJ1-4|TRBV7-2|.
TGTGCCAGCAGCTTAGTCACAGGACGGGAAAAACTGTTTTTT
CASSLVTGREKLFF
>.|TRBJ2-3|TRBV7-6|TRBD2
TGTGCCAGCAGCTTAAAAAGCGGGGGGCCAACAGGGATAGAAACTAGCACAGATACGCAGTATTTT
CASSLKSGGPTGIETSTDTQYF
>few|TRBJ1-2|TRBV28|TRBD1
TGTGCCAGCAGTTTTTTGTCACAGGGGGCAGGCGGCTACACCTTC
CASSFLSQGAGGYTF
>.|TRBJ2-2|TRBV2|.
TGTGCCAGCAGTGCCGGACTAGGCAGGGGGCTGGCCGGGGAGCTGTTTTTT
CASSAGLGRGLAGELFF
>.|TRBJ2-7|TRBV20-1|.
TGCAGTGCTAGCGACGCGCTGGCTTCCTACGAGCAGTACTTC
CSASDALASYEQYF
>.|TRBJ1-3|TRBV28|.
TGTGCCAGCAGCTCACCTGTCAGGTCTGTGTTAGGCACCATATATTTT
CASSSPVRSVLGTIYF
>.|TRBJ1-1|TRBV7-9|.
TGTGCCAGCAGCCCCGAGACGATGGGCACTGAAGCTTTCTTT
CASSPETMGTEAFF
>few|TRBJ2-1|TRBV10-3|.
TGTGCCATCAGTGAGAGGGGGAATGATGAGCAGTTCTTC
CAISERGNDEQFF
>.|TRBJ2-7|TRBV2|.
TGTGCCAGTTCAGATAGAGGGGTCGTCTACGAGCAGTACTTC
CASSDRGVVYEQYF
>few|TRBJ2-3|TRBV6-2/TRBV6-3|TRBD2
TGTGCCAGCAGGCCCGGACTAGCGGGGATCCCTAGGGGCACAGATACGCAGTATTTT
CASRPGLAGIPRGTDTQYF
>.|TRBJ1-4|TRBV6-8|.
TGTGCCAGCAGTTACGGACAGCATGAAAAACTGTTTTTT
CASSYGQHEKLFF
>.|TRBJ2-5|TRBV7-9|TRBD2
TGTGCCAGCAGCCGGTTGGCTAGCGGCCTGCAAGAGACCCAGTACTTC
CASSRLASGLQETQYF
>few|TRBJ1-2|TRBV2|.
TGTGCCAGCGGGGAAGGAGACTTCTATGGCTACACCTTC
CASGEGDFYGYTF
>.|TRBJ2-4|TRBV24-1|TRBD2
TGTGCCACCAAACCCTCGCGGGAGAAAGACAAAAACATTCAGTACTTC
CATKPSREKDKNIQYF
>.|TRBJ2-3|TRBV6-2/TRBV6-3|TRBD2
TGTGCCAGCAGTTACTATGGACTAGCGGGACTAGATACGCAGTATTTT
CASSYYGLAGLDTQYF
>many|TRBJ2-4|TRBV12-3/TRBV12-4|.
TGTGCCAGCAAATCGGGACTGCTAGCCAAAAACATTCAGTACTTC
CASKSGLLAKNIQYF
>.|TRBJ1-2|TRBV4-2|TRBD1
TGTGCCAGCAGCCAAGAAAAGGACAGGCTTTTCGACGGCTACACCTTC
CASSQEKDRLFDGYTF
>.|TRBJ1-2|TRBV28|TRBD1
TGTGCCAGCAGGCCTTCCGGGACAGGGGGCGGCTATGGCTACACCTTC
CASRPSGTGGGYGYTF
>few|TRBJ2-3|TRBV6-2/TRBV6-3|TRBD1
TGTGCCAGCACCCGAGGGACAGGGAGCACAGATACGCAGTATTTT
CASTRGTGSTDTQYF
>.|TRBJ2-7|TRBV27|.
TGTGCCAGCAGTTACGGCGGAGGGACGCCAGAGCAGTACTTC
CASSYGGGTPEQYF
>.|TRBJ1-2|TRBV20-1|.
TGCAGTGCCCCGGATGGGAGCTATGGCTACACCTTC
CSAPDGSYGYTF
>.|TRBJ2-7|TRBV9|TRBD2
TGTGCCAGCAGCGTAGGGGGACTAACCGAGCAGTACTTC
CASSVGGLTEQYF
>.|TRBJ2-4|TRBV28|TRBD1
TGTGCCAGCACCCAGGCAGGGGGCCAGAACATTCAGTACTTC
CASTQAGGQNIQYF
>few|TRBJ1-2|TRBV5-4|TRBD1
TGTGCCAGCAGCTTGGGCTTCGACAGGGGAGGCTATGGCTACACCTTC
CASSLGFDRGGYGYTF
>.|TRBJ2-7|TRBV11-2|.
TGTGCCAGCAGCTTAGATGGGCCGGTTCTACCCTACGAGCAGTACTTC
CASSLDGPVLPYEQYF
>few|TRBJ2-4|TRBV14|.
TGTGCCAGCAGCCAAGAGGGCGGGAGGACAGGATCGGCCAAAAACATTCAGTACTTC
CASSQEGGRTGSAKNIQYF
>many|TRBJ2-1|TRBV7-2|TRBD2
TGTGCCAGCAGAAACCCCCCGACTAGCGGGAGAATGAATGAGCAGTTCTTC
CASRNPPTSGRMNEQFF
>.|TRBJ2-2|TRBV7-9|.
TGTGCCAGCAGCCCGACCACCGGGGAGCTGTTTTTT
CASSPTTGELFF
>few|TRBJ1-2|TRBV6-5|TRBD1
TGTGCCAGCAGTTACAATACAGGGGCCTATGGCTACACCTTC
CASSYNTGAYGYTF
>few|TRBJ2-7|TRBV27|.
TGTGCCAGCAGTTTATATTCCGGATCTCCCTACGAGCAGTACTTC
CASSLYSGSPYEQYF
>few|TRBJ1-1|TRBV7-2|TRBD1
TGTGCCAGCAGCTTTTCCGGTAGGGGGCAAACTGAAGCTTTCTTT
CASSFSGRGQTEAFF
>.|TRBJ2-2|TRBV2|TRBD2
TGTGCCAGCAGAGAGCTAGCGGGAGGCGGAACCGGGGAGCTGTTTTTT
CASRELAGGGTGELFF
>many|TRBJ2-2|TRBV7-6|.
TGTGCCAGCAGCTCCCAGGGTTACGGGGAGCTGTTTTTT
CASSSQGYGELFF
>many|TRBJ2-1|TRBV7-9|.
TGTGCCAGCATCCTAGCGCAGGGGGGGAGGGAGTTCTTC
CASILAQGGREFF
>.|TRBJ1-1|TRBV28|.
TGTGCCAGCAGACGGGACACGTTACTCATGAACACTGAAGCTTTCTTT
CASRRDTLLMNTEAFF
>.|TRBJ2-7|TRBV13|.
TGTGCCAGCAGCTTAAGCGGGACAGGAGCGCTTTGGTACGAGCAGTACTTC
CASSLSGTGALWYEQYF
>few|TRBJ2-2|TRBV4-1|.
TGCGCCAGCAGCCAAGGCCCCACCGGGGAGCTGTTTTTT
CASSQGPTGELFF
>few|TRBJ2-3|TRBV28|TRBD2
TGTGCCAGCAGTGGCGGGGGGCACGGCACAGATACGCAGTATTTT
CASSGGGHGTDTQYF
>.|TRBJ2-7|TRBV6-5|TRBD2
TGTGCCAGCAGCCCGGGACTAGAAGGCTACGAGCAGTACTTC
CASSPGLEGYEQYF
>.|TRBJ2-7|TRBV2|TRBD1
TGTGCCAGCAGTGAAGGGACAGGGCTCTACGAGCAGTACTTC
CASSEGTGLYEQYF